This TCR beta chain was identified during a study of CD8 T cells in Susac syndrome. RNA amounts of 0.5 to 1 ug underwent reverse transcription with random hexamers. Amplification of TCR beta CDR3 by immunoSEQ multiplex PCR spanned 54 Vbeta and 13 Jbeta. TCRdb analysed the immunoSEQ multiplex PCR reads with MiXCR anew, one entry per CDR3 protein. The sample shows roughly 80,000 distinct CDR3 sequences, 90% to 95% of them seen only once. CDR3 size: 11 residues. Germline loops: CDR1 MDHEN, CDR2 SYDVKM. Trimming took 0 bases from V and 6 from J, leaving 1 base between them. The TCR originated in a human donor in good health. Sequencing input: CD8+ T cells from PBMCs. The chain employs TRBV28 and TRBJ2-3; no clear D gene. The CDR3 DNA is TGTGCCAGCAGTTTATGGGATACGCAGTATTTT. Translating gives CASSLWDTQYF.